Listed here are 15 T cell receptor beta chains from one sample, sequenced in a study of T cell responses to AZD1222 COVID-19 vaccine. Sequencing was performed with immunoSEQ multiplex PCR; in TCRdb, only in-frame clones are kept and a portion is missing. This sample has 150,000 to 200,000 clones, with approximately 92% found just once. Sample: peripheral blood, taken on day 0 of AZD1222 vaccination. These receptors were taken from an adult in good health.

The chain employs TRBV14 and TRBJ1-2, with D hard to call. Germline V gene lookup returns CDR1 SGHDN and CDR2 FVKESK. V was trimmed by 1 base and J by 6 bases, leaving 9 bases between them. This CDR3 region has 13 residues. CDR3 DNA sequence: TGTGCCAGCAGCCAAGTTCCCCTAAATGGCTACACCTTC. Translation: CASSQVPLNGYTF.

V and J are TRBV19 and TRBJ1-1; no definite D call. The CDR3 covers 11 residues. The V and J ends lost 6 bases and 5 bases respectively, with 7 bases between them. The germline CDR1 and CDR2 sequences are LNHDA and SQIVND (reference sequence). Written as DNA, the CDR3 is TGTGCCAGTAGAACGCTAACTGAAGCTTTCTTT. Protein: CASRTLTEAFF.

The rearrangement uses TRBV11-2 and TRBJ1-2; possible D gene TRBD1, 5 bases. The CDR3 has 15 residues. Per germline, CDR1 SGHAT and CDR2 FQNNGV. The ends were cut back, 1 base at V and 2 bases at J, with 11 bases in the middle. CDR3 nucleotides: TGTGCCAGCAGCTTAGGGTCGGGGGGGAACTATGGCTACACCTTC. It codes for CASSLGSGGNYGYTF. Full variable domain (missing parts from reference TRBV11-2 and TRBJ1-2): EAGVAQSPRYKIIEKRQSVAFWCNPISGHATLYWYQQILGQGPKLLIQFQNNGVVDDSQLPKDRFSAERLKGVDSTLKIQPAKLEDSAVYLCASSLGSGGNYGYTFGSGTRLTVV.

The gene calls are TRBV6-5 and TRBJ1-1; TRBD1 aligns across 8 bases. V lost 4 bases to trimming and J lost 4 bases; unmatched junction nucleotides: 11. From germline, CDR1 is MNHEY and CDR2 SVGAGI. This CDR3 is 16 amino acids long. CDR3 nucleotide sequence: TGTGCCAGCAGTTTTACCGGACAGGGTCGTAGCACTGAAGCTTTCTTT. Its translation: CASSFTGQGRSTEAFF.

This chain joins TRBV12-3 or TRBV12-4 and TRBJ1-1; D unresolved. This CDR3 has 11 residues. V lost 7 bases and J 11 bases, leaving 14 bases between the germline ends. The CDR3, as DNA: TGTGCCAGCACCCCCGGGGTGGGTGCTTTCTTT. Protein sequence: CASTPGVGAFF.

The V and J genes are TRBV28 and TRBJ1-2; 10 positions agree with TRBD1. Trimming took 6 bases from V and 8 from J; bases not matched to a gene: 15. Germline CDR1 is MDHEN and CDR2 is SYDVKM. This CDR3 is 16 amino acids long. DNA of the CDR3: TGTGCCAGCAGCAAAACTGCCGGGACAGGGGCCGGGGGCTACACCTTC. Protein: CASSKTAGTGAGGYTF.

This sequence joins TRBV27 and TRBJ2-2; 9 bases line up with TRBD1. The CDR3 consists of 16 residues. The trim removed 4 bases at V and 5 bases at J, leaving 8 bases unmatched. Germline V gives CDR1 MNHEY, CDR2 SMNVEV (reference sequence). The CDR3 DNA is TGTGCCAGCAGTTCTACCGGGACAGGGTGGACCGGGGAGCTGTTTTTT. It yields the protein CASSSTGTGWTGELFF.

This chain joins TRBV6-5 and TRBJ1-2; 11 bases are a match to TRBD1. This CDR3 has 12 residues. The trim removed 8 bases at V and 8 bases at J, leaving 4 bases unmatched. CDR1 is MNHEY, CDR2 SVGAGI, per germline. CDR3 DNA sequence: TGTGCCAGCGGACAGGGGGCATCCGGCTACACCTTC. It codes for CASGQGASGYTF.

J is TRBJ1-6 and V is TRBV6-6; 7 bases fit TRBD1. After removal of 5 bases from V and 3 bases from J, the junction contained 16 bases not matched to a gene. The germline gives CDR1 MNHNY, CDR2 SVGAGI (reference sequence). This CDR3 has 19 residues. CDR3: CASSPLRRAGGVYNSPLHF. In DNA, the CDR3 is TGTGCCAGCAGTCCACTACGGAGGGCAGGGGGAGTCTATAATTCACCCCTCCACTTT.

In this sample, this clone turned up once. This chain uses TRBV7-9 with TRBJ2-1; TRBD2 is a possible D gene (7 bases). V was trimmed by 2 bases and J by 9 bases, leaving 20 bases between them. Germline values: CDR1 SEHNR, CDR2 FQNEAQ (reference sequence). The CDR3 loop spans 16 amino acids. As DNA, the CDR3 is TGTGCCAGCAGCTTACTGTTGGGGGGGCGTATTAGTGAGCAGTTCTTC. It translates to CASSLLLGGRISEQFF.

A single count supports this clone. This rearrangement joins TRBV2 to TRBJ1-1, with 8 bases identical to TRBD1. After removal of 5 bases from V and 1 base from J, the junction contained 0 bases not matched to a gene. The CDR3 runs to 13 residues. Germline lookup yields CDR1 SNHLY and CDR2 FYNNEI. CDR3 region: CASSTGGNTEAFF. In DNA form, the CDR3 reads TGTGCCAGCAGTACAGGGGGGAACACTGAAGCTTTCTTT.

The chain employs TRBV27 and TRBJ1-2; D is perhaps TRBD1 (5 bases). Trimming cost V 5 bases and J 0 bases, with 16 bases left between them. CDR1 and CDR2 (germline): MNHEY, SMNVEV (reference sequence). CDR3 length: 16 residues. This CDR3 is CASSAHGTSANYGYTF. CDR3 nucleotides: TGTGCCAGCAGTGCCCACGGGACGTCAGCTAACTATGGCTACACCTTC.

The CDR3 sequence: CASKDGGGGLGQPQHF. The CDR3 DNA follows: TGTGCCAGTAAAGATGGGGGAGGGGGCCTGGGTCAGCCCCAGCATTTT. The chain links TRBV19 to TRBJ1-5; 7 positions agree with TRBD1. The CDR3 is made up of 16 amino acids. Germline-derived CDR1 and CDR2 are LNHDA and SQIVND (reference sequence). V lost 7 bases and J lost 6; bases outside the gene matches: 15.

The chain is built from TRBV6-5 and TRBJ2-1; a weak D match, TRBD1 (5 bases). Trimming took off 2 bases at V and 8 bases at J, with 16 bases between the two ends. The germline gives CDR1 MNHEY, CDR2 SVGAGI. The CDR3 is 15 residues long. The CDR3 protein is CASSYAQGRSDEQFF. For the CDR3, the DNA is TGTGCCAGCAGTTACGCCCAGGGTAGGAGCGATGAGCAGTTCTTC.

The J gene is TRBJ2-7, the V gene TRBV6-6; 7 nucleotides agree with TRBD1. This CDR3 is 14 amino acids long. V gave up 0 bases and J gave up 5 bases; unmatched junction bases: 4. Germline CDR1 is MNHNY and CDR2 is SVGAGI (reference sequence). CDR3: CASSYSTGSDEQYF. In DNA form, the CDR3 reads TGTGCCAGCAGTTACTCGACAGGGAGCGACGAGCAGTACTTC.